This TCR beta chain was observed in a study of blood T cell repertoires in COVID-19. Looking at the study overall: Samples taken during acute and convalescent COVID-19 were collected in the United States, Italy and Spain. In each case, the material was cDNA or gDNA derived from T cells, B-cell-depleted T cells, or PBMCs.

Patients from Seattle were sampled longitudinally, starting during active infection. Authors' processing steps: Estimation of nucleated cell counts relied on the amplification of reference gene primers. This table comes from immunoSEQ multiplex PCR, and its TCRdb copy is limited to in-frame clones, with some not included. That table gives V, J and clone size, and the DNA gave D and trimming. This repertoire shows 120,000 to 150,000 clones, roughly nine tenths found once; its top ten account for approximately 2.5%. This CDR3 is 13 amino acids long. Losses at the gene ends were 6 bases for V and 6 bases for J; bases not matched to a gene: 5. Per the germline V gene, CDR1 is WSHSY and CDR2 is SAAADI.

Sequenced input: peripheral blood. The V gene is TRBV10-2, the J gene TRBJ2-7; the match to TRBD1 covers 10 bases. The receptor was isolated from a human donor with COVID-19, enrolled during active disease. The donor label of this sample is uncertain. CDR3: CASRRQGASEQYF. CDR3 bases: TGCGCCAGCAGGCGACAGGGGGCGTCCGAGCAGTACTTC.